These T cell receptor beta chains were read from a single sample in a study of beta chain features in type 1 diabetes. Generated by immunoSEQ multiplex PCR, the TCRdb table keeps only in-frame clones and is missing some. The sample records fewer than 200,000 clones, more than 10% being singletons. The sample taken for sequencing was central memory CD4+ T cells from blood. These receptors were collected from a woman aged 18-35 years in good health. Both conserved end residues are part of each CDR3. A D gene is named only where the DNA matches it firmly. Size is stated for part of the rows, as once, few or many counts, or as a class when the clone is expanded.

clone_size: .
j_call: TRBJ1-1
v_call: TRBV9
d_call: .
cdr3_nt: TGTGCCAGCAGCGCCCTCAGTGGCATGAACACTGAAGCTTTCTTT
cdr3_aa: CASSALSGMNTEAFF

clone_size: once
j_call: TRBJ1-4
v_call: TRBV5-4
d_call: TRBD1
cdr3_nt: TGTGCCAGCAGCCGGGACAGCATTAATGAAAAACTGTTTTTT
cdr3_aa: CASSRDSINEKLFF

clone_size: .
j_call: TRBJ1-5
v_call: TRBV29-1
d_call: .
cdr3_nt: TGCAGCGTGGGGGAGGGATTGGGCAATCAGCCCCAGCATTTT
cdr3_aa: CSVGEGLGNQPQHF

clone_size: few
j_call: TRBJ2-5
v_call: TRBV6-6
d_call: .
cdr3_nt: TGTGCCAGCAGTCGAGAGACCCAGTACTTC
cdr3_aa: CASSRETQYF

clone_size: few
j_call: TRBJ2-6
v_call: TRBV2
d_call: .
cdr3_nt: TGTGCCAGCAGTGAAGGGGGGGAGGGGGCCAACGTCCTGACTTTC
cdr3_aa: CASSEGGEGANVLTF

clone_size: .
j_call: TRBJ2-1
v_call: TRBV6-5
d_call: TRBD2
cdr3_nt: TGTGCCAGCAGTTACGACGGGAGGGCTACCAATGAGCAGTTCTTC
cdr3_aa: CASSYDGRATNEQFF

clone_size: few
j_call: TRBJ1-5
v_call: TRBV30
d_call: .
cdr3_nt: TGTGCCTGGAGTTCGGGTAGCAATCAGCCCCAGCATTTT
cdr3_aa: CAWSSGSNQPQHF

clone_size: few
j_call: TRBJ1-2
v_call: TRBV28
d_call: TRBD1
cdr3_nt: TGTGCCAGCACTGACAGGGGAGATGGCTACACCTTC
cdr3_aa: CASTDRGDGYTF

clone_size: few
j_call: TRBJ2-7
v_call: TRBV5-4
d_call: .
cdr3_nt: TGTGCCAGCAGCATATTACCGGGACAATACTACGAGCAGTACTTC
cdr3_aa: CASSILPGQYYEQYF

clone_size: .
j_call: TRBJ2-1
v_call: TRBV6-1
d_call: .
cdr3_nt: TGTGCCAGCAGTGCGCGACGTCCGACTAATGAGCAGTTCTTC
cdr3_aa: CASSARRPTNEQFF

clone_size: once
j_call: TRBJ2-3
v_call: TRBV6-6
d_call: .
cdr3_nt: TGTGCCACCGGACACAGCACAGATACGCAGTATTTT
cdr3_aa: CATGHSTDTQYF

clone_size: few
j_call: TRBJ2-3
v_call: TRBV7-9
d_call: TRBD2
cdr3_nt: TGTGCCAGCAGCTCCGGACTAGGAACAGATACGCAGTATTTT
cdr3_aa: CASSSGLGTDTQYF

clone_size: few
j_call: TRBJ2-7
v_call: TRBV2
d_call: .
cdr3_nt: TGTGCCAGCAGTGAAGCGCTTCAGCGCTCGGGGCAGTACTTC
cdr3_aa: CASSEALQRSGQYF

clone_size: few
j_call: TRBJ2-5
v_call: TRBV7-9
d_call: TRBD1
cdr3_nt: TGTGCCAGCAGCACCCGACAGGGCCATGGAGAGACCCAGTACTTC
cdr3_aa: CASSTRQGHGETQYF

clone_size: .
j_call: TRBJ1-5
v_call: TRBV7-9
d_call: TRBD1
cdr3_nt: TGTGCCAGCAGTACAGGGGGTGGGCAGCCCCAGCATTTT
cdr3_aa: CASSTGGGQPQHF

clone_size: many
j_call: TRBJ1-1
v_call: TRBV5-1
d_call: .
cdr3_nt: TGCGCCAGCAGTAGACAGTCTGACACTGAAGCTTTCTTT
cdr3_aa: CASSRQSDTEAFF

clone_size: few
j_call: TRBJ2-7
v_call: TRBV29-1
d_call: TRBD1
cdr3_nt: TGCAGCGTCTCGGACAGGGTCAACGAGCAGTACTTC
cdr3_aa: CSVSDRVNEQYF

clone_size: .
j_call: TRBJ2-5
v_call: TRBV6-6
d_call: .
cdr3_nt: TGTGCCAGCAGTTACTCGACCGCGGAGGAGACCCAGTACTTC
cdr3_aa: CASSYSTAEETQYF

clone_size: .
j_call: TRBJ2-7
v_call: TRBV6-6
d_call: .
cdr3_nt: TGTGCCAGCAGTACGCCCTACGAGCAGTACTTC
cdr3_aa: CASSTPYEQYF

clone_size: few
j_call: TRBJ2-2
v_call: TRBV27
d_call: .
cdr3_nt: TGTGCCAGCAGTTTATCACTGGACACCGGGGAGCTGTTTTTT
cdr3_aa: CASSLSLDTGELFF

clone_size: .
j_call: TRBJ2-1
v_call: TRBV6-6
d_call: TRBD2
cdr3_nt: TGTGCCAGCGTTCTAGCGGGTGGGAATGAGCAGTTCTTC
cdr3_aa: CASVLAGGNEQFF

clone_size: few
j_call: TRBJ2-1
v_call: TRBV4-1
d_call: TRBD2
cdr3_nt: TGCGCCAGCAGCCAAGAACTAGCGAGTTACAATGAGCAGTTCTTC
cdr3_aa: CASSQELASYNEQFF

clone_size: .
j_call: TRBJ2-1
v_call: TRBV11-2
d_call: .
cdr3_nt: TGTGCCAGCACTCCGGTTTCGAGCTCCTACAATGAGCAGTTCTTC
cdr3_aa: CASTPVSSSYNEQFF

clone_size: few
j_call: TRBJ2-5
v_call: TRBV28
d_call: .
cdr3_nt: TGTGCCAGCAGTAGACGACCTGCTCGGGGAGAGACCCAGTACTTC
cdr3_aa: CASSRRPARGETQYF

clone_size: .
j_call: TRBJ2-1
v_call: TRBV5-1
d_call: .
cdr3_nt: TGCGCCAGCAGCTTGAGGCCGGGGGAAGAGCAGTTCTTC
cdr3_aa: CASSLRPGEEQFF

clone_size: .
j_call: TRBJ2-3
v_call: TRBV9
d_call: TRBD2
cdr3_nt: TGTGCCAGCAGCGTAGGATTTTCGGGGGGGCCTAGCACAGATACGCAGTATTTT
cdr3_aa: CASSVGFSGGPSTDTQYF

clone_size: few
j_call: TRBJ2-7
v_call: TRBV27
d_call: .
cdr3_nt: TGTGCCAGCAAAGACAGCCGGTTTGGTCAAAAGCAGTACTTC
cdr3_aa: CASKDSRFGQKQYF

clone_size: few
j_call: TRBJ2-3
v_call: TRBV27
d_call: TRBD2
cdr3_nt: TGTGCCAGCAGTTCGGGGGGTTTCCCCCGTACGCAGTATTTT
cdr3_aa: CASSSGGFPRTQYF